These 4 T cell receptor beta chains originate from one sample sequenced in a study of Ad26.COV2.S vaccination and SARS-CoV-2 variants. Described treatment: roughly 19 received Ad26.COV2.S at low or high dose, single or two shots; roughly five received placebo; per-sample allocation not given. On day 63 after the first injection, vaccine and placebo recipients gave samples. Libraries were prepared by immunoSEQ multiplex PCR; TCRdb keeps only in-frame clonotypes and omits some of them. The table shows over 400,000 clones, with about 90% occurring only once. The material sequenced was peripheral blood, taken in a trial of Ad26.COV2.S vaccine versus placebo. The origin of the receptors is a person aged 18-65 years who received the Ad26.COV2.S COVID-19 vaccine or a placebo.

This chain joins TRBV7-2 and TRBJ2-3; either TRBD1 or TRBD2 may fit D (6 bases each). The germline CDR1 and CDR2 sequences are SGHTA and FQGNSA. CDR3 size: 15 residues. Trimming cost V 3 bases and J 4 bases, with 14 bases left between them. CDR3 protein: CASSFQGRRADTQYF. In DNA form, the CDR3 reads TGTGCCAGCAGCTTTCAGGGGCGGAGGGCAGATACGCAGTATTTT. Using reference TRBV7-2 and TRBJ2-3 for the parts outside the CDR3, the full variable domain is GAGVSQSPSNKVTEKGKDVELRCDPISGHTALYWYRQSLGQGLEFLIYFQGNSAPDKSGLPSDRFSAERTGGSVSTLTIQRTQQEDSAVYLCASSFQGRRADTQYFGPGTRLTVL.

The chain joins TRBV6-5 to TRBJ1-1; D may be TRBD1 (5 bases). CDR3 length equals 14 residues. Trimming took 7 bases from V and 2 from J, leaving 14 bases between them. CDR1 MNHEY and CDR2 SVGAGI come from the germline V gene. The CDR3 reads CASNAGWRNTEAFF. The DNA for the CDR3 is TGTGCCAGCAACGCAGGGTGGCGCAACACTGAAGCTTTCTTT.

Concerning this clone: In the same sample, other DNA sequences code for this CDR3. The chain links TRBV3-1 (or the pseudogene TRBV3-2) to TRBJ2-5; D might be TRBD2 (7 bases). The germline V and J ends were trimmed by 2 bases and 5 bases, with 15 bases remaining between them. Germline V gene lookup returns CDR1 LGHDT and CDR2 YNNKEL (reference sequence). The CDR3 spans 15 residues. CDR3 sequence reads: CASSQLRGGGETQYF. In DNA, the CDR3 is TGTGCCAGCAGCCAACTAAGGGGGGGAGGGGAGACCCAGTACTTC.

The rearrangement joins TRBV3-1 (or the pseudogene TRBV3-2) to TRBJ1-6; D unresolved. Between the trimmed V and J ends, which lost 3 bases and 10 bases, there was a span of 13 bases. Germline CDR1 reads LGHDT; CDR2 reads YNNKEL (reference sequence). The CDR3 has 14 residues. CDR3 in DNA: TGTGCCAGCAGCCAGGGAACACCGTCCTCACCCCTCCACTTT. Protein product: CASSQGTPSSPLHF.